Below, 20 T cell receptor beta chains from the same sample are listed, as sequenced in a study of shared clonotypes between healthy human individuals. Naive CD8 cells lacked CD45RO, underwent positive selection for CCR7 and left out terminally differentiated effector memory CD45RA+ cells. Profiling relied on immunoSEQ multiplex PCR, and the TCRdb table lists in-frame clones only, not all of them. The repertoire includes just over 2,000,000 clones, approximately 95% of them detected once, and 0.85% to 1.2% sits in the top ten. Sequencing input: naive CD8+ T cells sorted from blood. The source of these receptors is a man between 18 and 29 years old in good health.

The chain joins TRBV19 to TRBJ2-2; 8 bases match TRBD1. There are 15 residues in the CDR3. CDR1 and CDR2 (germline): LNHDA, SQIVND (reference sequence). V lost 7 bases to trimming and J lost 4 bases; unmatched junction nucleotides: 8. The CDR3 region has the DNA TGTGCCAGTAATTACCAGGGGGCAGGCACCGGGGAGCTGTTTTTT. It specifies CASNYQGAGTGELFF.

The J gene is TRBJ2-7, the V gene TRBV7-9; D possibly corresponds to TRBD2 (8 bases). Per the germline V gene, CDR1 is SEHNR and CDR2 is FQNEAQ (reference sequence). The CDR3 is made up of 13 amino acids. The ends were cut back, 10 bases at V and 1 base at J, with 14 bases in the middle. CDR3 in amino acids: CATRGTSSYEQYF. In DNA, the CDR3 is TGTGCCACCAGGGGGACTAGTTCCTACGAGCAGTACTTC.

The V gene is TRBV28, the J gene TRBJ2-7, with TRBD1 matching over 7 bases. This CDR3 is built from 14 residues. Germline-derived CDR1 and CDR2 are MDHEN and SYDVKM. The junction had 6 bases not matched to a gene; V was cut back by 7 bases and J by 0 bases. The CDR3 region is CASTTGFDSYEQYF. CDR3 nucleotide sequence: TGTGCCAGCACGACAGGGTTCGACTCCTACGAGCAGTACTTC.

V gene TRBV2 combines with J gene TRBJ1-4, with 7 nucleotides matching TRBD1. The CDR3 covers 16 residues. Looked up from germline, CDR1 is SNHLY and CDR2 is FYNNEI. V trimming: 7 bases; J trimming: 9 bases; junction bases outside the gene matches: 17. The CDR3 bases are TGTGCCAGCATACCCGAACCAGGACAGGCGTTTCAAAAACTGTTTTTT. Its translation is CASIPEPGQAFQKLFF. The full variable domain, its missing parts supplied by reference TRBV2 and TRBJ1-4, is EPEVTQTPSHQVTQMGQEVILRCVPISNHLYFYWYRQILGQKVEFLVSFYNNEISEKSEIFDDQFSVERPDGSNFTLKIRSTKLEDSAMYFCASIPEPGQAFQKLFFGSGTQLSVL.

This rearrangement joins TRBV11-1 to TRBJ2-3; D unresolved. The CDR3 has 14 residues. Looked up from germline, CDR1 is SGHAT and CDR2 is FQDESV (reference sequence). V was cut by 1 base and J by 5 bases, with 10 bases left in between. This CDR3 reads CASSLEATVDTQYF. CDR3 nucleotide sequence: TGTGCCAGCAGCTTAGAGGCCACGGTAGATACGCAGTATTTT.

The chain couples TRBV6-4 to TRBJ2-3, with TRBD1 matching over 11 bases. Germline V gene sequence: CDR1 MRHNA, CDR2 SNTAGT. This CDR3 is built from 14 residues. With 3 bases clipped from V and 6 bases from J, the junction kept 2 bases outside the gene matches. The CDR3 nucleotides are TGTGCCAGCAGTGAGGGACAGGGGGAGGATACGCAGTATTTT. It codes for CASSEGQGEDTQYF.

V and J are TRBV9 and TRBJ1-1; D possibly corresponds to TRBD1 (5 bases). Germline assignment: CDR1 SGDLS and CDR2 YYNGEE. The CDR3 runs to 13 residues. With 4 bases removed from V and 8 bases from J, the gap between germline ends came to 15 bases. The CDR3, as DNA: TGTGCCAGCAGCCCGAGCTGGGGCAGGGAAGCTTTCTTT. Translated: CASSPSWGREAFF.

This clone was seen only once. V usage is TRBV10-1 and J usage is TRBJ2-7; D not resolved. The CDR3 is made up of 19 amino acids. V dropped 3 bases and J dropped 7 bases, with 31 bases sitting between them. CDR1 and CDR2 from the germline V gene are WNHNN and SYGVQD (reference sequence). The CDR3 is CASSESGGGFANPRDEQYF. The CDR3, as DNA: TGCGCCAGCAGTGAAAGTGGTGGTGGGTTCGCGAATCCCCGAGATGAGCAGTACTTC.

The chain joins TRBV7-6 to TRBJ2-7; 9 bases line up with TRBD1. Germline trimming cut 1 base from V and 5 bases from J; bases unmatched to any gene: 9. Germline CDR1 reads SGHVS; CDR2 reads FNYEAQ. The CDR3 spans 16 residues. The CDR3 DNA sequence: TGTGCCAGCAGCTTAGATTCCGGGACAGGGTGGGACGAGCAGTACTTC. Translation: CASSLDSGTGWDEQYF.

The chain couples TRBV4-1 to TRBJ2-1, with D unclear. Trimming removed 0 bases at V and 7 bases at J, with 7 bases between. CDR1 and CDR2 from the germline V gene are MGHRA and YSYEKL. This CDR3 contains 13 residues. This CDR3 reads CASSQDEWNEQFF. The CDR3 DNA reads as TGCGCCAGCAGCCAAGATGAATGGAATGAGCAGTTCTTC.

The chain has TRBV5-4 and TRBJ2-1, with 8 bases fitting TRBD2. J gave up 7 bases and V 4 bases, and 4 bases lay outside the gene matches. CDR1 and CDR2 from the germline V gene are SGHNT and YYREEE (reference sequence). CDR3 length: 13 residues. CDR3 nucleotides: TGTGCCAGCAGCGGGGGACTAGTTAATGAGCAGTTCTTC. As protein: CASSGGLVNEQFF.

The V call is TRBV19, the J call TRBJ1-5, with D maybe TRBD1 (5 bases). CDR3 length: 11 residues. The germline V gene has CDR1 LNHDA and CDR2 SQIVND (reference sequence). CDR3 protein: CAPQGRQPQHF. Here the CDR3 DNA reads TGTGCTCCGCAGGGACGGCAGCCCCAGCATTTT.

This clone was seen a single time. Additional DNA sequences in this sample encode the identical CDR3. This sequence joins TRBV4-1 and TRBJ2-7; D is undetermined. Germline CDR1 reads MGHRA; CDR2 reads YSYEKL. The CDR3 totals 13 residues. V gave up 6 bases and J gave up 0 bases, with 9 bases separating them. DNA for the CDR3: TGCGCCAGCAGTCATGTGGGCTCCTACGAGCAGTACTTC. This gives the protein CASSHVGSYEQYF.

The chain combines TRBV5-1 with TRBJ2-7; TRBD1 agrees at 7 bases. Trimming took 3 bases from V and 4 from J; bases not matched to a gene: 7. The CDR3 consists of 14 residues. The germline V gene has CDR1 SGHRS and CDR2 YFSETQ. This CDR3 reads CASSYNRGAYEQYF. The CDR3 DNA follows: TGCGCCAGCAGCTACAACAGGGGTGCATACGAGCAGTACTTC.

The CDR3 here is CASSTGTGALSNEKLFF. The CDR3 DNA follows: TGTGCCAGTAGTACCGGGACAGGGGCGTTGTCTAATGAAAAACTGTTTTTT. The gene calls are TRBV19 and TRBJ1-4; 10 nucleotides match TRBD1. Germline CDR1 is LNHDA and CDR2 is SQIVND (reference sequence). V trimming: 4 bases; J trimming: 3 bases; junction bases outside the gene matches: 8. This CDR3 region has 17 residues.

This chain uses TRBV6-5 with TRBJ2-1, with D unresolved. The V and J ends lost 5 bases and 8 bases respectively, with 7 bases between them. This CDR3 spans 11 amino acids. In germline, CDR1 is MNHEY, CDR2 SVGAGI. The CDR3: CASSDGYEQFF. In DNA, the CDR3 is TGTGCCAGCAGTGACGGATATGAGCAGTTCTTC.

V is TRBV19 and J is TRBJ2-1; 7 nucleotides align to TRBD2. CDR1 is LNHDA, CDR2 SQIVND, per germline (reference sequence). The CDR3 contains 15 residues. Unmatched junction bases numbered 10, after V lost 3 bases and J lost 8 bases. The CDR3 region is CASSIPGLTADEQFF. In DNA form, the CDR3 reads TGTGCCAGTAGTATCCCGGGACTAACAGCGGATGAGCAGTTCTTC.

The rearrangement links TRBV2 to TRBJ2-2; the D gene could be TRBD1 or TRBD2 (6 bases each). Trimming cost V 3 bases and J 4 bases, with 12 bases left between them. The CDR3 sequence is 15 residues long. CDR1 SNHLY and CDR2 FYNNEI come from the germline V gene. Written as DNA, the CDR3 is TGTGCCAGCAGTGATATAGGGGGGAGCACCGGGGAGCTGTTTTTT. Translated: CASSDIGGSTGELFF.

The chain carries TRBV29-1 and TRBJ1-2, with TRBD1 matching over 7 bases. CDR1 is SQVTM, CDR2 ANQGSEA, per germline. This CDR3 spans 13 amino acids. The junction had 9 bases not matched to a gene; V was cut back by 7 bases and J by 4 bases. Here the CDR3 DNA reads TGCAGCGCCCGGGACAGCGGGCCCTATGGCTACACCTTC. This gives the protein CSARDSGPYGYTF.

The chain has TRBV6-1 and TRBJ1-3, with D unclear. The V and J ends lost 4 bases and 1 base respectively, with 8 bases between them. The CDR3 is 14 amino acids. Per germline, CDR1 MNHNS and CDR2 SASEGT. CDR3 amino acids: CASSAIGSGNTIYF. Here the CDR3 DNA reads TGTGCCAGCAGTGCGATCGGGTCTGGAAACACCATATATTTT.